This T cell receptor (beta chain) was obtained from a study of cytotoxic CD8 clonotypes in ibrutinib-treated CLL. Study outcomes and limitations: Clonotypes that were public were uncommon, and they contracted or stayed stable on treatment. Baseline clonality, higher than in age-matched healthy donors, tracked circulating CD8+ T-cell counts.

Germline CDR1 reads PRHDT; CDR2 reads FYEKMQ (reference sequence). Trimming stripped 5 bases from V and 2 bases from J, with 10 bases between. This CDR3 spans 14 amino acids. TCR beta libraries used roughly 1.9 micrograms of DNA from cryopreserved PBMCs. This table comes from immunoSEQ multiplex PCR, and its TCRdb copy is limited to in-frame clones, with some not included. Among some 140,000 clones, under 95% were seen once, and the ten largest hold 11%. Worth noting for this clone: Its specificity is unknown.

Here the sequenced sample was PBMCs, taken after 12 months of ibrutinib treatment. This receptor was taken from a human donor with chronic lymphocytic leukemia. The chain couples TRBV13 to TRBJ2-1; unclear D gene. The CDR3 loop is CASSPLSAYNEQFF. CDR3 nucleotides: TGTGCCAGCAGCCCCTTGAGTGCCTACAATGAGCAGTTCTTC.